Listed below are T cell receptor beta chains from one sample, sequenced in a study of human T cells and chemical hapten exposure. MiXCR, run by TCRdb on the RACE reads, gives a single entry per CDR3 protein. The sample holds 35,000 to 45,000 distinct CDR3 sequences, roughly an eighth seen once. Material: whole blood, obtained in connection with sensitization to the hapten diphenylcyclopropenone (DPC). These receptor sequences come from a middle-aged woman with alopecia areata. Some clones in this sample may be carry-over from other donors' samples. Both conserved end residues are part of each CDR3. The order of the fields is clone size, V gene, CDR3 protein. Size is omitted from some rows. Given values are once, few, many or a class for expanded clones.

. | TRBV7-2 | CASSLVGVHEKLFF
many | TRBV12-3/TRBV12-4 | CASRAAGTGYFNEQFF
few | TRBV12-3/TRBV12-4 | CASSDRKVIQPQHF
many | TRBV28 | CASSFRPLRDREEDTQYF
many | TRBV5-1 | CASRPLQAGVEEKLFF
. | TRBV11-2 | CASSKWYEQFF
. | TRBV28 | CASSPQGAILADTQYF
many | TRBV7-9 | CASSPQGQTKNTEAFF
many | TRBV7-9 | CASSETAAELFF
many | TRBV19 | CATREVANAEKLFF
few | TRBV7-9 | CASSLEPRTRGGVNEQFF
. | TRBV10-2 | CASSGPDRTASIQYF
few | TRBV12-3/TRBV12-4 | CASTPGRQYQETQYF
many | TRBV10-2 | CASSVDGGRQPQHF
many | TRBV7-2 | CASSQTGETQYF
few | TRBV7-2 | CASSLRVNEQFF
many | TRBV10-3 | CAISESGGHSYEQYF
many | TRBV4-1 | CASSQRSDSGPYEQYF
many | TRBV28 | CASSWTDEKLFF
few | TRBV5-1 | CASSSGQVSYNEQFF
many | TRBV9 | CASSVGTTTDTQYF
medium-sized | TRBV12-3/TRBV12-4 | CASSLDSRTEAFF
few | TRBV7-9 | CASSFNEKLFF
many | TRBV27 | CASRKGRENGELFF
many | TRBV7-8 | CASSGTGANTGELFF
many | TRBV19 | CASSMQGQGSGGYTF
many | TRBV7-9 | CASTLGGSYNEQFF
many | TRBV28 | CACGSNYGYTF
. | TRBV7-2 | CASSSGQGYSPLHF
many | TRBV9 | CASARVSSGANVLTF
few | TRBV5-1 | CASSFLGGQRTDTQYF
. | TRBV6-5 | CASSYGDTEAFF
many | TRBV7-3 | CASSAGGDEQYF
few | TRBV11-2 | CASSLRQSEAFF
few | TRBV7-8 | CASSPLTDNEQFF
many | TRBV11-1 | CASSLDMTGEEGFF
many | TRBV7-9 | CASSRTSGAAEQYF
few | TRBV4-1 | CASSPDSGRIRVEQFF
. | TRBV4-3 | CASSQDLGVGSGYTF
many | TRBV20-1 | CSARDGQGYGQFF
many | TRBV27 | CASSLSGSYGYTF
many | TRBV29-1 | CSVRTSGYEQYF
. | TRBV7-9 | CASARERATSGNTIYF
few | TRBV30 | CAWRAVGAEKLFF
. | TRBV10-3 | CAIGSSTGGDTQYF
few | TRBV3-1 | CASSHPLDGPTDTQYF
many | TRBV12-5 | CASGTSRGTEQFF
many | TRBV18 | CASSPSVALQETQYF
many | TRBV18 | CASSPLTQGSDTEAFF
many | TRBV19 | CASSAQTGNGAKNIQYF
many | TRBV5-5 | CASSLVGNSYEQYF
medium-sized | TRBV20-1 | CSASGFPYEQYF
many | TRBV6-2/TRBV6-3 | CASSYPGETQYF